This T cell receptor (beta chain) was sequenced for a study of T cell responses to AZD1222 COVID-19 vaccine. Findings and limits, study-wide: Repertoires were obtained only post-peak T cell response.

The table came from immunoSEQ multiplex PCR; TCRdb's copy has only in-frame clones and leaves some out. The sample gives around 140,000 clones, 85% of which show up once; around 8.3% is in the top ten. Comment on this clone: Its matching antigen is unknown.

The CDR3 sequence is 15 residues long. The V gene's germline CDR1 is MNHEY and CDR2 SVGAGI. Trimming pared 5 bases from V and 0 bases from J, leaving 12 bases between. The sequence derives from an adult who received the MenACWY meningococcal vaccine as a control. Specimen: peripheral blood, collected 28 days after the second dose of the MenACWY control vaccine. The chain carries TRBV6-5 and TRBJ2-3; D is unresolved. Here the CDR3 DNA reads TGTGCCAGCAGTCCCGTGAGGTCTAGCACAGATACGCAGTATTTT. It specifies CASSPVRSSTDTQYF.